The text below deals with one T cell receptor beta chain. It was during active infection that Seattle patients were enrolled and then longitudinally followed. The CDR3 consists of 15 residues. Trimming pared 5 bases from V and 2 bases from J, leaving 14 bases between. Looked up from germline, CDR1 is SGHTA and CDR2 is FQGNSA. This entry comes from a study of blood T cell repertoires in COVID-19. Looking at the study overall: PBMCs, B-cell-depleted T cells, or T cells were the source of the cDNA or gDNA that made up the material.

Sequencing used immunoSEQ multiplex PCR; TCRdb keeps in-frame clones, though not all of them. This table has fewer than 200,000 clones, around 87% appearing once. The sequenced sample was peripheral blood. The clonotype comes from a woman between 65 and 79 years old with COVID-19, enrolled during active disease. The V call is TRBV7-2, the J call TRBJ2-3, with D possibly matching TRBD2 (5 bases). CDR3 sequence: CASSPRGRATDTQYF. CDR3 DNA: TGTGCCAGCAGCCCCCGGGGAAGGGCCACAGATACGCAGTATTTT.